This T cell receptor beta chain stems from a study of blood T cell repertoires in COVID-19. Whole-study context: Spain, Italy and the United States supplied samples that represented acute and convalescent COVID-19. Nucleic acid was either cDNA or gDNA, and it came from T cells, B-cell-depleted T cells, or PBMCs.

Trimming removed 10 bases at V and 7 bases at J, with 17 bases between. Germline lookup yields CDR1 MNHEY and CDR2 SVGAGI. The length of the CDR3 is 13 residues. Per the original data handling: Estimation of nucleated cell counts relied on the amplification of reference gene primers. Only in-frame clones appear in the TCRdb table, and some are missing; sequencing was by immunoSEQ multiplex PCR. V and J calls and clone size are given by that table; D and trimming were obtained from the DNA. The data contain roughly 670,000 clones, about 87% of them singletons. The sequenced sample was peripheral blood. The TCR originated in a young woman with acute or convalescent COVID-19. J is TRBJ2-1 and V is TRBV6-5; D remains ambiguous. As DNA, the CDR3 is TGTGCCACCCACCGTCCTACTGCAAATGAGCAGTTCTTC. Translated: CATHRPTANEQFF.